The entry below gives a single TCR beta chain sequence along with its context. Its antigen is still unknown. The data are from a study of T cell repertoires in cytomegalovirus infection. Study information: A matching HLA type, together with CMV infection, was signaled by public TCR beta signatures.

Findings of the study overall: Dominant in the ex vivo response were TCR beta clonotypes restricted by HLA-C and specific for CMV.

V lost 2 bases to trimming and J lost 3 bases, with 17 bases between them. CDR3 length: 17 residues. Per germline, CDR1 MGHRA and CDR2 YSYEKL. In TCRdb, the reads were re-called with MiXCR into one record per CDR3 protein. The data contain about 340,000 distinct CDR3 sequences, 25% to 35% of them singletons. The sequences come from cultured PBMCs, collected from culture after CMV antigen stimulation. The chain links TRBV4-1 to TRBJ2-1, with a possible D match to TRBD2 (6 bases). This TCR was sampled from a human donor in good health (CMV status not recorded). Some clones in this sample may be carry-over from other donors' samples. CDR3 in amino acids: CASSQPPPGLLYNEQFF. Here the CDR3 DNA reads TGCGCCAGCAGCCAACCCCCCCCGGGACTCCTCTACAATGAGCAGTTCTTC.